This T cell receptor (beta chain) was obtained from a study of CD8+ T cells in alopecia areata. Study context: The percentage of affected scalp area served as the score of severity for treated patients.

This clone was observed at least ten times. Following extraction, RNA underwent reverse transcription to cDNA, which served as the sequencing template. Generated by immunoSEQ multiplex PCR, the TCRdb table keeps only in-frame clones and is missing some. The table lists over 100,000 clones, more than 45% of them singletons. Germline V gene sequence: CDR1 LNHDA, CDR2 SQIVND (reference sequence). Trimming stripped 5 bases from V and 0 bases from J, with 4 bases between. The CDR3 totals 13 residues. As to treatment: oral pan-JAK inhibitor, 5-10 mg twice daily. Both peripheral blood and punch biopsies of lesional scalp skin were obtained from patients who had alopecia areata.

The sequence came from a human donor with alopecia areata. Sequencing was performed on CD4+ T cells sorted from blood, taken at week 4, from a patient treated with tofacitinib. The rearrangement uses TRBV19 and TRBJ2-2, with D unclear. The CDR3 nucleotides read TGTGCCAGTAGTCCGGCGAACACCGGGGAGCTGTTTTTT. It encodes CASSPANTGELFF.